This entry features one TCR beta chain sequence. This receptor's antigen is unknown. Per-base quality was not reported, and no clone a single base away is much larger than it. The protocol used for the library was RT-PCR. Sequenced on an Illumina HiSeq 2500. The raw public reads went through TCRdb reprocessing: fastp at Q25, MiXCR clone calling, in-frame beta chains kept. All rows with the same CDR3 protein become a single entry with the most common DNA and genes. This sample holds about 780,000 distinct CDR3 sequences; around 20% were observed only once. About a tenth of the sample is in the top ten clones. This sample was included in a study of response to subunit inactivated influenza vaccine listed by TCRdb under 2018. Study-wide context: Deep quantitative profiling of the T cell receptor repertoire was used in the study to follow responses to a trivalent subunit inactivated influenza vaccine. Beyond this particular receptor, the publication reports: According to the authors, only a limited number of new T cells may be recruited by each seasonal influenza vaccination.

The sequencing here drew on PBMCs from blood, taken roughly 5 days after vaccination. The receptor's source is a man aged 45-65 years who received an inactivated influenza vaccine. Donor details come from another sample of the same person, matched by shared clones.

Here is the DNA: TGTGCCAGCAGCTCCCGAGCGGGAAGGCAAACCGGGGAGCTGTTTTTT. Its amino acids are CASSSRAGRQTGELFF. This chain is built from TRBV11-1 and TRBJ2-2, with 7 middle bases fitting TRBD2. Its CDR3 holds 16 amino acids, cysteine through phenylalanine. Just CDR3 DNA is preserved here, 48 bases in frame from base 1. V loses 4 bases at its end and J loses 5 bases; junction bases beyond the gene matches: 10. CDR1 and CDR2, per the germline V gene (reference sequence), are SGHAT and FQDESV.